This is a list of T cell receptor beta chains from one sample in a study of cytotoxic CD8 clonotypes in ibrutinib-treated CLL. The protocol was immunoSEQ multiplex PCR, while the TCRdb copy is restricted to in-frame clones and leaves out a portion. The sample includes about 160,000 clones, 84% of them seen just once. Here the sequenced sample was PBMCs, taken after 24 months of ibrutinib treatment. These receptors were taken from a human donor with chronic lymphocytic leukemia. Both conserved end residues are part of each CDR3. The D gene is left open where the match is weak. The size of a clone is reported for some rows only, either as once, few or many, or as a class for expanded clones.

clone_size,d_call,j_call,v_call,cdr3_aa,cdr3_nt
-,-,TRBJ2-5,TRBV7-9,CASSLGEGFGETQYF,TGTGCCAGCAGCTTGGGCGAAGGATTCGGGGAGACCCAGTACTTC
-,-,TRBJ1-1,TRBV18,CASSPVGVGGVMNTEAFF,TGTGCCAGCTCACCAGTAGGAGTGGGGGGAGTCATGAACACTGAAGCTTTCTTT
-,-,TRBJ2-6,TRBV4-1,CASSQAGGGSGANVLTF,TGCGCCAGCAGTCAGGCCGGTGGGGGCTCTGGGGCCAACGTCCTGACTTTC
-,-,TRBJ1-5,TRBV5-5,CASSRGQGRNQPQHF,TGTGCCAGCAGCCGGGGTCAGGGAAGGAATCAGCCCCAGCATTTT
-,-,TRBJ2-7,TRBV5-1,CASSSNSLQGYEQYF,TGCGCCAGCAGCTCCAATTCCTTACAGGGTTACGAGCAGTACTTC
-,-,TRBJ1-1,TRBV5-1,CASSFTGREGDTEAFF,TGCGCCAGCAGCTTCACAGGGCGCGAGGGCGACACTGAAGCTTTCTTT
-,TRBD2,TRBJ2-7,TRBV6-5,CASRRTSWRSDEQYF,TGTGCCAGCAGAAGGACTAGCTGGAGGTCCGACGAGCAGTACTTC
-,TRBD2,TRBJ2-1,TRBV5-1,CASSWTSGGAVREQFF,TGCGCCAGCAGCTGGACTAGCGGGGGGGCCGTGAGAGAGCAGTTCTTC
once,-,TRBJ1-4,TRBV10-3,CAISEPRTTNEKLFF,TGTGCCATCAGTGAGCCGCGGACAACTAATGAAAAACTGTTTTTT
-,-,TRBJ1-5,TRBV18,CASSPGGGVPQPQHF,TGTGCCAGCTCACCGGGTGGAGGGGTCCCACAGCCCCAGCATTTT
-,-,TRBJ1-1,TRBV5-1,CASRTANTEAFF,TGCGCCAGCAGGACAGCCAACACTGAAGCTTTCTTT
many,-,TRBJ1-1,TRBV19,CASGPEIKAFF,TGTGCCAGTGGCCCTGAGATCAAAGCTTTCTTT
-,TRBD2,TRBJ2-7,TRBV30,CAWSGRGEGREQYF,TGTGCCTGGAGTGGACGGGGGGAGGGGCGCGAGCAGTACTTC
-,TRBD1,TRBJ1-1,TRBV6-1,CASSRGPEAFF,TGTGCCAGCAGCAGGGGGCCTGAAGCTTTCTTT
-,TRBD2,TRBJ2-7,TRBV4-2,CASSQERLAGEQYF,TGTGCCAGCAGCCAAGAAAGACTAGCGGGGGAGCAGTACTTC
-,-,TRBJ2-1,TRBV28,CASSLGTYGGWGHEQFF,TGTGCCAGCAGTTTAGGCACCTACGGCGGGTGGGGGCATGAGCAGTTCTTC
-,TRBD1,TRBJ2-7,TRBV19,CASRTGGRDEPYF,TGTGCCAGTAGAACAGGGGGCCGGGACGAGCCCTACTTC
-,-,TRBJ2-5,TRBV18,CASSPGRSGETQYF,TGTGCCAGCTCACCAGGAAGATCCGGGGAGACCCAGTACTTC
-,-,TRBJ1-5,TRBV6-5,CASSYSGYQPQHF,TGTGCCAGCAGTTACTCGGGCTATCAGCCCCAGCATTTT
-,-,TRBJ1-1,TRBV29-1,CSVEDTGRGLNTEAFF,TGCAGCGTTGAAGATACAGGTAGAGGTTTGAACACTGAAGCTTTCTTT
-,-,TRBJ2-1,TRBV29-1,CSGGQGTGTGGNEQFF,TGCAGCGGAGGACAGGGAACCGGGACGGGGGGGAATGAGCAGTTCTTC
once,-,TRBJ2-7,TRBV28,CASTSSRAEQYF,TGTGCCAGCACCAGTTCAAGGGCGGAGCAGTACTTC